Listed below are T cell receptor beta chains from one sample, sequenced in a study of blood T cell repertoires in COVID-19. Sequencing used immunoSEQ multiplex PCR; TCRdb keeps in-frame clones, though not all of them. In the table there are about 160,000 clones, about 80% of which are singletons. Sequencing input: peripheral blood. The receptor source for this set is a man aged 65 to 85 who had recovered from COVID-19. Both conserved end residues are part of each CDR3. Each record gives: J gene, V gene, clone size, D gene, CDR3 length, CDR3 DNA, CDR3 protein. D genes are given only for firm matches. Only some rows state a clone size, as once, few, many or a class for expanded clones.

J: TRBJ1-5
V: TRBV19
size: NA
D: TRBD1
length: 15
DNA: TGTGCCAGTAGCGGGACAGGGGTCGGCAATCAGCCCCAGCATTTT
CDR3: CASSGTGVGNQPQHF

J: TRBJ2-2
V: TRBV28
size: NA
D: NA
length: 12
DNA: TGTGCCAGCAGGGTCGACACCGATAGGCTGTTTTTT
CDR3: CASRVDTDRLFF

J: TRBJ2-2
V: TRBV5-1
size: NA
D: TRBD2
length: 16
DNA: TGCGCCAGCAGCTTGGGGACTAGCTCAAACACCGGGGAGCTGTTTTTT
CDR3: CASSLGTSSNTGELFF

J: TRBJ2-3
V: TRBV3-1/TRBV3-2
size: NA
D: NA
length: 16
DNA: TGTGCCAGCAGCCCGTACCAGGTCGTCGTCACAGATACGCAGTATTTT
CDR3: CASSPYQVVVTDTQYF

J: TRBJ2-7
V: TRBV4-2
size: NA
D: NA
length: 14
DNA: TGTGCCAGCAGCATGGGGCTAGCGAGCGACGAGCAGTACTTC
CDR3: CASSMGLASDEQYF

J: TRBJ2-7
V: TRBV19
size: few
D: TRBD2
length: 15
DNA: TGTGCCAGTAGAAGGACTAGCGGGTTCGTGGGCGAGCAGTACTTC
CDR3: CASRRTSGFVGEQYF

J: TRBJ2-1
V: TRBV28
size: medium-sized
D: TRBD2
length: 16
DNA: TGTGCCAGCAGTAAATTAGCGGGAGTTCTGAGGAATGAGCAGTTCTTC
CDR3: CASSKLAGVLRNEQFF

J: TRBJ2-1
V: TRBV5-1
size: NA
D: NA
length: 14
DNA: TGCGCCAGCAGCTTGTCTAGCAGCTACAATGAGCAGTTCTTC
CDR3: CASSLSSSYNEQFF

J: TRBJ2-2
V: TRBV5-4
size: NA
D: NA
length: 16
DNA: TGTGCCAGCAGCCGGGTGGCGGAGCTAAGCACCGGGGAGCTGTTTTTT
CDR3: CASSRVAELSTGELFF

J: TRBJ2-5
V: TRBV25-1
size: once
D: NA
length: 13
DNA: TGTGCCAGCAGTGACCCCCCTTCGGAGACCCAGTACTTC
CDR3: CASSDPPSETQYF

J: TRBJ2-3
V: TRBV10-3
size: NA
D: TRBD2
length: 15
DNA: TGTGCCATCAGTGAACTAGCGGGAGCGACAGATACGCAGTATTTT
CDR3: CAISELAGATDTQYF

J: TRBJ1-3
V: TRBV4-3
size: once
D: NA
length: 16
DNA: TGCGCCAGCAGCCAAGATTGGGGGCGGAGGGGAAACACCATATATTTT
CDR3: CASSQDWGRRGNTIYF

J: TRBJ2-3
V: TRBV3-1/TRBV3-2
size: NA
D: NA
length: 13
DNA: TGTGCCAGCAGCATTCAGGGTCCAGATACGCAGTATTTT
CDR3: CASSIQGPDTQYF

J: TRBJ1-2
V: TRBV28
size: NA
D: NA
length: 15
DNA: TGTGCCAGCAGTTTATCGCCGGGTGTCGGCTATGGCTACACCTTC
CDR3: CASSLSPGVGYGYTF

J: TRBJ2-1
V: TRBV6-5
size: NA
D: TRBD1
length: 14
DNA: TGTGCCAGCAGTCCCACAGGGGGCAGCGATGAGCAGTTCTTC
CDR3: CASSPTGGSDEQFF

J: TRBJ2-7
V: TRBV5-5
size: NA
D: TRBD1
length: 15
DNA: TGTGCCAGCAGCCTTCCGGGACAGGGGGCTCGCGAGCAGTACTTC
CDR3: CASSLPGQGAREQYF

J: TRBJ2-5
V: TRBV9
size: NA
D: TRBD2
length: 16
DNA: TGTGCCAGCAGCCCGGGTAGCGGGGTTTACCAAGAGACCCAGTACTTC
CDR3: CASSPGSGVYQETQYF

J: TRBJ2-5
V: TRBV11-3
size: NA
D: TRBD2
length: 17
DNA: TGTGCCAGCAGCTTACGGAGTAGCGGGGACCCCCGAGAGACCCAGTACTTC
CDR3: CASSLRSSGDPRETQYF

J: TRBJ2-5
V: TRBV2
size: NA
D: NA
length: 15
DNA: TGTGCCAGCGGGAAGGGACTTGGGTACCAAGAGACCCAGTACTTC
CDR3: CASGKGLGYQETQYF

J: TRBJ1-4
V: TRBV19
size: once
D: NA
length: 13
DNA: TGTGCCAGTAGTCCCACCTGGGGGGATGGAATGTTTTTT
CDR3: CASSPTWGDGMFF

J: TRBJ1-6
V: TRBV7-9
size: NA
D: NA
length: 13
DNA: TGTGCCAGCAGCTTAGGCAGGGAGGCACCCCTCCACTTT
CDR3: CASSLGREAPLHF

J: TRBJ2-3
V: TRBV28
size: NA
D: TRBD2
length: 16
DNA: TGTGCCAGCAGTCCCCCCTCTAGCGGGAGTACAGATACGCAGTATTTT
CDR3: CASSPPSSGSTDTQYF